This T cell receptor beta chain is from a study of shared clonotypes between healthy human individuals (TCRdb year 2020). For context, the study as a whole: The cohort included a few men and two women between 18 and 49 years of age. For each donor, three plates each were used for CD4 naive and CD4 memory, two plates were used for CD8 naive, and one plate was used for CD8 memory. To estimate repertoire size and how much clonotype sharing occurs between individuals, the study deeply sequenced the blood TCR repertoires of several healthy adults. To increase sequencing depth and limit assay-specific biases, different laboratories used diverse techniques to prepare libraries and sequence TCR repertoires. Each donor's leukapheresis produced roughly between roughly 0.85 and 10 billion PBMCs.

Using the deep immunoSEQ assay, multiplex PCR amplified TCR CDR3 regions from genomic DNA. Extracted genomic DNA from each cell subset was distributed evenly across all wells of several immunoSEQ 96-well plates, and each plate was treated as a replicate. For sorted subsets, each replicate PCR was loaded with 200 ng genomic DNA, equivalent to about 30,000 T cell genomes. Purified libraries were quantified with a Qubit 3.0 fluorometer, sized on a Bioanalyzer 2100, and re-quantified with the KAPA Library Quantification kit. Every immunoSEQ 96-well plate was sequenced on a separate single-read 150-cycle Illumina NextSeq 550 flow cell. On the study's bioinformatics: Because the immunoSEQ output included only junctional sequences and no quality scores, the filtering could not be the same as the filtering used for full-length reads. Sequences were annotated with PyIR, a Python wrapper for IgBLAST v1.9, and V/J genes and CDR3 were assigned using IMGT germline references. Reads were filtered out if the reads had weak V/J assignments (E-value above 1e-6), no CDR3, stop codons, out-of-frame junctions, or ambiguous translated residues. V3J clonotypes were defined as sequences sharing an identical inferred V gene, J gene, and CDR3 amino acid sequence. The percentage overlap between two repertoires was calculated by dividing the number of shared unique clonotypes by the size of the smaller repertoire. Richness of each repertoire was evaluated using RTK rarefaction, the Chao1 estimator, and Recon v2.1 estimates of unobserved clonotypes. OLGA was used to compute generation probabilities for all TCRbeta clonotypes that the gDNA method yielded from a handful of donors. This is the immuneACCESS table as TCRdb keeps it, with only in-frame sequences that have V and J called. A part of the clones is gone; compared with another copy, unresolved V genes explain less than half, and the rest is unexplained. Clone size and the V and J calls come from that table; the DNA yielded D and trimming. The sample table shows about 680,000 clones, and about 90% are seen once. The ten largest clones represent about a quarter of the sample.

The table lists this clone with a count of one. Its antigen remains undetermined. Base qualities are missing; no much larger clone stands one base away. Study-level results and caveats: Because the study included only a small number of donors, the genetic and exposure-history diversity represented was limited. Sampling was restricted to blood, and TCR repertoires in tissues likely differ from the TCR repertoires found in blood. Rarefaction of sorted-subset datasets indicated incomplete sequencing despite the large sequencing depth. Sharing across several donors was observed for roughly 5.4% of naive CD4, less than 4% of naive CD8, about 2.3% of memory CD4, and approximately 0.41% of memory CD8 clonotypes. Higher generation probabilities were observed for clonotypes shared by all four sorted-subset donors than for non-shared clonotypes. Larger estimated clonotype richness was generally found for naive subsets than for memory subsets. Based on pairwise subsampling, the degree of clonotype sharing among donors was expected to be affected by sequencing depth.

The germline V gene provides CDR1 SQVTM and CDR2 ANQGSEA. V lost 4 bases and J lost 4 bases; the stretch between them is 8 bases long. The CDR3 holds 12 amino acids from the cysteine to the phenylalanine. CDR3 DNA is the only sequence kept; it has 36 bases, read in frame from the first base. CD8 naive samples consisted of CD45RO-negative cells that were positively selected for CCR7, yielding a CD45RA+CCR7+ population without TemRA cells. Donors were healthy HIV-negative adults with no recently reported acute infections or vaccinations. Every donor was a Caucasian adult residing in Nashville, Tennessee, USA. Blood was collected by leukapheresis, and PBMCs were isolated by Ficoll-Histopaque density gradient centrifugation and then cryopreserved in liquid nitrogen vapor phase. Analytical flow cytometry was used to check the purity and quantity of each magnetically sorted T cell population. Genomic DNA was isolated from every sorted fraction and measured by UV absorbance on a Nanodrop 2000c.

Rearrangement joined TRBV29-1 to TRBJ2-1; the D gene lacks a confident call. The sample consisted of naive CD8+ T cells sorted from blood. This specimen's cell subset or site label, interpreted: CD45RA+CCR7+. The sequence came from a young man in good health. This receptor carries the CDR3 CSVVYRYNEQFF. Here is the DNA: TGCAGCGTTGTTTACAGATACAATGAGCAGTTCTTC.